These 16 T cell receptor beta chains were sequenced from one sample in a study of cytomegalovirus exposure and HLA in healthy donors. The PCR contained 60 Vbeta and 13 Jbeta primers. The assay was immunoSEQ multiplex PCR, and TCRdb's table has in-frame clones only and misses some. The sample consists of 30,000 to 35,000 clones, roughly 67% of them appearing once. Material: PBMCs. The receptors derive from a man aged 40-55 years in good health and CMV-seropositive.

A few counts support this clone. The V and J genes are TRBV7-9 and TRBJ2-3; 8 bases map to TRBD2. The CDR3 sequence is 15 residues long. The germline CDR1 and CDR2 sequences are SEHNR and FQNEAQ (reference sequence). V trimming: 5 bases; J trimming: 4 bases; junction bases outside the gene matches: 8. CDR3 amino acids: CASSPGLGGADTQYF. The CDR3 DNA sequence: TGTGCCAGCAGCCCGGGACTAGGGGGGGCAGATACGCAGTATTTT.

This clone was found once. The chain recombines TRBV11-2 with TRBJ2-5; D gene uncertain. This CDR3 spans 15 amino acids. V dropped 5 bases and J dropped 1 base, with 14 bases sitting between them. The germline gives CDR1 SGHAT, CDR2 FQNNGV. CDR3 loop: CASSLFNTVQETQYF. CDR3 bases: TGTGCCAGCAGCCTATTTAATACAGTCCAAGAGACCCAGTACTTC.

The CDR3 DNA follows: TGTGCCAGCAGTTTACGGGGGGGATGGGAGACCCAGCATTTT. It translates to CASSLRGGWETQHF. The chain recombines TRBV27 with TRBJ1-5, with a weak D call TRBD1 (5 bases). This CDR3 is 14 amino acids long. Deletions cut 2 bases from V and 11 bases from J, with 16 bases between. The germline V gene has CDR1 MNHEY and CDR2 SMNVEV (reference sequence).

The rearrangement links TRBV7-2 to TRBJ1-2; weak D call: TRBD1 (5 bases). Germline V gene lookup returns CDR1 SGHTA and CDR2 FQGNSA. The CDR3 is 15 residues long. Trimming removed 0 bases from V and 8 bases from J, with 16 bases in between. The chain's CDR3 is CASSLAAGPALGYTF. Written as DNA, the CDR3 is TGTGCCAGCAGCTTAGCTGCAGGGCCCGCTCTGGGCTACACCTTC. Using reference TRBV7-2 and TRBJ1-2 for the parts outside the CDR3, the full variable domain is GAGVSQSPSNKVTEKGKDVELRCDPISGHTALYWYRQSLGQGLEFLIYFQGNSAPDKSGLPSDRFSAERTGGSVSTLTIQRTQQEDSAVYLCASSLAAGPALGYTFGSGTRLTVV.

The J gene is TRBJ1-1, the V gene TRBV18; D is unclear. CDR3 length: 15 amino acids. V lost 0 bases to trimming and J lost 0 bases, with 8 bases between them. Germline-derived CDR1 and CDR2 are KGHSH and LQKENI. CDR3: CASSPPNRMNTEAFF. The CDR3 nucleotides read TGTGCCAGCTCACCACCGAACAGAATGAACACTGAAGCTTTCTTT.

The chain recombines TRBV5-6 with TRBJ1-1, with 8 bases lining up with TRBD1. The CDR3 consists of 14 residues. Germline V lookup: CDR1 SGHDT, CDR2 YYEEEE. V was pared by 5 bases and J by 1 base, with 4 bases of the junction left unmatched. Here the CDR3 reads CASRGTGGNTEAFF. Here the CDR3 DNA reads TGTGCCAGCAGGGGTACAGGGGGGAACACTGAAGCTTTCTTT.

The chain links TRBV7-9 to TRBJ2-2; 12 nucleotides match TRBD2. The germline CDR1 and CDR2 sequences are SEHNR and FQNEAQ (reference sequence). The junction had 9 bases not matched to a gene; V was cut back by 3 bases and J by 4 bases. The CDR3 runs to 18 residues. The CDR3 reads CASSLAQTSGGPTGELFF. DNA for the CDR3: TGTGCCAGCAGCTTGGCCCAAACTAGCGGGGGGCCCACCGGGGAGCTGTTTTTT.

The chain combines TRBV2 with TRBJ1-5; 9 bases are shared with TRBD1. Per the germline V gene, CDR1 is SNHLY and CDR2 is FYNNEI. This CDR3 comprises 16 residues. Unmatched junction bases numbered 10, after V lost 3 bases and J lost 7 bases. As DNA, the CDR3 is TGTGCCAGCAGTGATAGGGAGGGACAGGGCTTGCAGCCCCAGCATTTT. Amino acid sequence: CASSDREGQGLQPQHF.

V and J are TRBV18 and TRBJ1-5; TRBD1 aligns across 7 bases. CDR3 length: 17 residues. V shed 0 bases and J 1 base; nucleotides not matched to a gene: 6. Germline CDR1 and CDR2: KGHSH and LQKENI. CDR3 DNA: TGTGCCAGCTCACCACCTGGAGGAGGGGGCAGCAATCAGCCCCAGCATTTT. Translated, it gives CASSPPGGGGSNQPQHF.

This clone was found once. The chain is built from TRBV19 and TRBJ1-2; tentative D call: TRBD1 (6 bases). This CDR3 has 17 amino acids. Germline loops: CDR1 LNHDA, CDR2 SQIVND (reference sequence). Trimming shortened V by 0 bases and J by 5 bases, and 19 bases separated the two germline ends. CDR3 sequence (DNA): TGTGCCAGTAGTATAGACTATCAACAGGGAAAGCGGTATGGCTACACCTTC. Amino acids: CASSIDYQQGKRYGYTF.

V gene TRBV11-2 combines with J gene TRBJ2-7; no reliable D call. CDR1 SGHAT and CDR2 FQNNGV come from the germline V gene. CDR3 length: 14 residues. V was trimmed by 1 base and J by 2 bases, leaving 9 bases between them. CDR3 in DNA: TGTGCCAGCAGCTTAGTGCCGGGTCCCTACGAGCAGTACTTC. Encoded protein: CASSLVPGPYEQYF. The full variable domain, with the rest looked up from reference TRBV11-2 and TRBJ2-7, is EAGVAQSPRYKIIEKRQSVAFWCNPISGHATLYWYQQILGQGPKLLIQFQNNGVVDDSQLPKDRFSAERLKGVDSTLKIQPAKLEDSAVYLCASSLVPGPYEQYFGPGTRLTVT.

This clone turned up a few times. The chain carries TRBV6-5 and TRBJ2-7; 9 nucleotides agree with TRBD1. The ends lost 8 bases at V and 3 bases at J; junction bases unmatched: 5. CDR1 MNHEY and CDR2 SVGAGI come from the germline V gene. CDR3 length: 13 residues. The CDR3: CASQPGQGYEQYF. CDR3 bases: TGTGCCAGCCAACCGGGACAGGGCTACGAGCAGTACTTC.

The table lists this clone with a count of one. V usage is TRBV7-6 and J usage is TRBJ2-2; the match to TRBD2 covers 9 bases. Germline CDR1 and CDR2: SGHVS and FNYEAQ. V shed 5 bases and J 5 bases; nucleotides not matched to a gene: 9. The CDR3 is 16 amino acids. In nucleotides, the CDR3 is TGTGCCAGCAGCAGACCTAGCGGGGTGGGGACCGGGGAGCTGTTTTTT. Translation: CASSRPSGVGTGELFF.

CDR3 sequence: CASSSGNRGIAKNIQYF. In DNA form, the CDR3 reads TGCGCCAGCAGCTCTGGAAACAGGGGCATAGCCAAAAACATTCAGTACTTC. The chain recombines TRBV5-1 with TRBJ2-4; 7 positions agree with TRBD1. The CDR3 runs 17 residues. Germline CDR1 SGHRS, CDR2 YFSETQ. J lost 0 bases, V lost 3 bases, and 9 bases had no gene match.

This clone appeared a few times. The CDR3 DNA reads as TGTGCCAGCAGACCTCCAGGGGGCACTGAAGCTTTCTTT. It codes for CASRPPGGTEAFF. The rearrangement uses TRBV6-5 and TRBJ1-1, with 7 bases aligning to TRBD1. V gave up 6 bases and J gave up 4 bases; unmatched junction bases: 5. The CDR3 is 13 amino acids. CDR1 is MNHEY and CDR2 is SVGAGI in the germline V gene.

CDR3 loop: CASSLDTGSRNQPQHF. The CDR3 DNA follows: TGTGCCAGCAGCTTGGATACAGGGTCTCGCAATCAGCCCCAGCATTTT. The chain has TRBV5-5 and TRBJ1-5, with D perhaps matching TRBD1 (6 bases). The length of the CDR3 is 16 residues. Germline CDR1 SGHKS, CDR2 YYEKEE (reference sequence). The germline V and J ends were trimmed by 0 bases and 2 bases, with 12 bases remaining between them. Looking up the rest from reference TRBV5-5 and TRBJ1-5 gives the full variable domain: DAGVTQSPTHLIKTRGQQVTLRCSPISGHKSVSWYQQVLGQGPQFIFQYYEKEERGRGNFPDRFSARQFPNYSSELNVNALLLGDSALYLCASSLDTGSRNQPQHFGDGTRLSIL.